The 22 T cell receptor beta chains below all came from one sample that was sequenced in a study of identical twins. TCRdb re-called the 5' RACE reads through MiXCR, storing one row per CDR3 protein. Among fewer than 350,000 distinct CDR3 sequences listed, about 8.3% were seen once. These data were also reused for a study on yellow fever vaccine responses in identical twins.

Source material: memory (CD45RO+) T cells sorted from blood. The receptors originated from a woman aged 18-29 years in good health.

The rearrangement uses TRBV5-1 and TRBJ2-5, with TRBD2 matching over 10 bases. The CDR3 has 16 amino acids. Germline lookup yields CDR1 SGHRS and CDR2 YFSETQ. The ends lost 1 base at V and 4 bases at J; junction bases unmatched: 7. CDR3 sequence (DNA): TGCGCCAGCAGCTTGAGCGGGGGGGCCTCTTCAGAGACCCAGTACTTC. Encoded protein: CASSLSGGASSETQYF.

The rearrangement uses TRBV2 and TRBJ2-7; the D gene is possibly TRBD2 (5 bases). Germline V gene sequence: CDR1 SNHLY, CDR2 FYNNEI. The V gene lost 5 bases and the J gene lost 0 bases, with 11 bases spanning the gap. The CDR3 extends over 14 amino acids. CDR3 amino acids: CASSNAGDSYEQYF. The CDR3 DNA reads as TGTGCCAGCAGTAATGCCGGGGACTCCTACGAGCAGTACTTC.

This chain connects TRBV5-1 to TRBJ1-2; 9 positions match TRBD1. The CDR3 covers 12 residues. V was clipped by 9 bases and J by 6 bases; unmatched bases: 6. The germline gives CDR1 SGHRS, CDR2 YFSETQ. Here the CDR3 reads CATRRDRDGYTF. CDR3 DNA sequence: TGCGCCACCAGGAGGGACAGGGATGGCTACACCTTC.

There are a few counts of this clonotype. The chain couples TRBV5-1 to TRBJ1-6; D not resolved. The CDR3 is 14 residues long. Germline loops: CDR1 SGHRS, CDR2 YFSETQ. The V and J ends lost 4 bases and 9 bases respectively, with 14 bases between them. CDR3 coding DNA: TGCGCCAGCAGCCACGACCTTACGGGTTCACCCCTCCACTTT. This codes for CASSHDLTGSPLHF.

This clonotype was found many times. This chain links TRBV10-2 with TRBJ1-1; tentative D call: TRBD1 (6 bases). With 5 bases removed from V and 5 bases from J, the gap between germline ends came to 18 bases. This CDR3 has 15 residues. The germline V gene has CDR1 WSHSY and CDR2 SAAADI. In nucleotides, the CDR3 is TGCGCCAGCAGTTGGGCAGGGGCTTTGGATACTGAAGCTTTCTTT. Protein product: CASSWAGALDTEAFF.

This clonotype was seen ten or more times. The V call is TRBV16, the J call TRBJ1-5; D perhaps matches TRBD1 (6 bases). Per the germline V gene, CDR1 is KGHSY and CDR2 is FQNENV. The CDR3 extends over 16 amino acids. V was clipped by 4 bases and J by 2 bases, with 15 bases between them. The CDR3 region is CASSPVQGPRNQPQHF. The CDR3 DNA reads TGTGCCAGCAGCCCCGTCCAGGGGCCACGCAATCAGCCCCAGCATTTT.

In its sample, this clonotype was seen a few times. V and J are TRBV7-6 and TRBJ2-2; TRBD2 matches 10 bases. Germline V lookup: CDR1 SGHVS, CDR2 FNYEAQ. The CDR3 covers 16 residues. Trimming took 2 bases from V and 6 from J; bases not matched to a gene: 6. DNA of the CDR3: TGTGCCAGCAGCTTATACCTAGCGGGGGAGCCCGGGGAGCTGTTTTTT. It yields the protein CASSLYLAGEPGELFF.

The chain uses TRBV15 and TRBJ2-6; tentative D call: TRBD1 (5 bases). Germline V gene sequence: CDR1 LNHNV, CDR2 YYDKDF (reference sequence). The length of the CDR3 is 14 residues. With 6 bases removed from V and 1 base from J, the gap between germline ends came to 7 bases. The CDR3, as DNA: TGTGCCACCAGGAAGGGGTCTGGGGCCAACGTCCTGACTTTC. As protein: CATRKGSGANVLTF.

In its sample, this clonotype was seen a few times. The gene calls are TRBV20-1 and TRBJ2-5; 9 bases map to TRBD2. V gave up 0 bases and J gave up 7 bases; unmatched junction bases: 15. In germline, CDR1 is DFQATT, CDR2 SNEGSKA (reference sequence). The CDR3 has 17 amino acids. The CDR3 region is CSARDALSTGTSRTQYF. The CDR3 DNA follows: TGCAGTGCTAGAGACGCCCTATCCACCGGGACTAGCCGGACCCAGTACTTC.

Many counts were recorded for this clonotype. Written as DNA, the CDR3 is TGTGCCAGCAGTTTATGGGGACAGGGGGGTAATTCACCCCTCCACTTT. Its translation: CASSLWGQGGNSPLHF. This chain joins TRBV27 and TRBJ1-6; 11 bases agree with TRBD1. Losses at the gene ends were 1 base for V and 6 bases for J; bases not matched to a gene: 2. The CDR3 length is 16 residues. Germline V lookup: CDR1 MNHEY, CDR2 SMNVEV (reference sequence).

CDR3 residues: CASSDHSLFRRGRITEAFF. CDR3 in DNA: TGTGCCAGCAGTGATCACTCCCTCTTCAGACGGGGTCGGATCACTGAAGCTTTCTTT. V and J are TRBV6-1 and TRBJ1-1; no clear D gene. The CDR3 is 19 residues long. CDR1 and CDR2 from the germline V gene are MNHNS and SASEGT. The V end was cut by 3 bases, the J end by 4 bases, with 27 bases between.

This clonotype appeared a few times. DNA of the CDR3: TGTGCCATCACCGAGACGGTCGATGTTTCACCCCTCCACTTT. It is translated as CAITETVDVSPLHF. The chain links TRBV10-3 to TRBJ1-6; D is unresolved. The CDR3 has 14 amino acids. The germline V gene encodes CDR1 ENHRY and CDR2 SYGVKD. V dropped 7 bases and J dropped 9 bases, with 16 bases sitting between them.

The rearrangement joins TRBV18 to TRBJ2-7; D is perhaps TRBD1 (5 bases). CDR3 size: 12 residues. CDR1 KGHSH and CDR2 LQKENI come from the germline V gene. Trimming pared 3 bases from V and 6 bases from J, leaving 9 bases between. The CDR3 here is CASSPGQGEQYF. The DNA of the CDR3 is TGTGCCAGCTCACCCGGACAAGGCGAGCAGTACTTC.

The sample holds many counts of this clonotype. The chain uses TRBV6-5 and TRBJ1-5; no reliable D call. The length of the CDR3 is 14 residues. With 4 bases removed from V and 4 bases from J, the gap between germline ends came to 11 bases. Germline CDR1 and CDR2: MNHEY and SVGAGI. The CDR3: CASSLVRFNQPQHF. The DNA for the CDR3 is TGTGCCAGCAGTTTGGTAAGGTTTAATCAGCCCCAGCATTTT.

This clonotype has more than one count but fewer than ten. This sequence joins TRBV12-3 or TRBV12-4 and TRBJ2-1; 14 bases match TRBD2. V lost 5 bases and J lost 8; bases outside the gene matches: 8. The CDR3 consists of 16 residues. CDR3 bases: TGTGCCAGCAGTGATACCGGGACTAGCGGGGGTTATGAGCAGTTCTTC. It encodes CASSDTGTSGGYEQFF.

This clonotype has more than one count but fewer than ten. V is TRBV28 and J is TRBJ1-6; TRBD1 matches 7 bases. V lost 3 bases, J lost 9 bases, and 5 bases stayed unmatched. This CDR3 has 14 residues. Germline CDR1 and CDR2: MDHEN and SYDVKM. CDR3 nucleotide sequence: TGTGCCAGCAGTTTTCAGGGGGAAGGTTCACCCCTCCACTTT. Translated: CASSFQGEGSPLHF.

This clonotype was recorded many times. The chain is built from TRBV7-9 and TRBJ1-6; 9 bases are a match to TRBD1. CDR3 length: 15 amino acids. After removal of 5 bases from V and 10 bases from J, the junction contained 9 bases not matched to a gene. Germline CDR1 is SEHNR and CDR2 is FQNEAQ (reference sequence). CDR3 loop: CASSTDRGLSSPLHF. CDR3 coding DNA: TGTGCCAGCAGCACAGACAGGGGGTTGTCCTCACCCCTCCACTTT.

This clonotype occurred many times. The chain couples TRBV3-1 to TRBJ1-1; 7 nucleotides agree with TRBD1. Germline CDR1 is LGHDT and CDR2 is YNNKEL (reference sequence). This CDR3 region has 15 residues. The V and J ends lost 4 bases and 1 base, in that order; junction bases with no gene match: 6. CDR3 region: CASSPRDSSNTEAFF. In DNA form, the CDR3 reads TGTGCCAGCAGCCCGCGGGACAGTTCGAACACTGAAGCTTTCTTT.

This clonotype occurred many times. The rearrangement joins TRBV5-1 to TRBJ1-1; D remains unclear. Trimming took 0 bases from V and 4 from J, leaving 13 bases between them. From germline, CDR1 is SGHRS and CDR2 YFSETQ. The CDR3 totals 15 residues. CDR3 region: CASSLGGWSPTEAFF. The DNA of the CDR3 is TGCGCCAGCAGCTTGGGTGGTTGGAGCCCCACTGAAGCTTTCTTT.

The chain uses TRBV5-8 and TRBJ2-7, with TRBD1 as a possible D gene (5 bases). V lost 0 bases and J lost 6, with 13 bases in between. This CDR3 comprises 14 residues. Germline V gene sequence: CDR1 SGHTS, CDR2 YDEGEE. The CDR3 bases are TGTGCCAGCAGCTTGGGTGGGGCAGGGTTCGAGCAGTACTTC. Translation gives CASSLGGAGFEQYF.

The chain links TRBV27 to TRBJ2-1, with D tentatively TRBD1 or TRBD2 (5 bases each). The V gene's germline CDR1 is MNHEY and CDR2 SMNVEV (reference sequence). V was clipped by 5 bases and J by 1 base, with 9 bases between them. The CDR3 is made up of 14 amino acids. The CDR3 loop is CASSPRESYNEQFF. DNA of the CDR3: TGTGCCAGCAGTCCCAGGGAGTCCTACAATGAGCAGTTCTTC.

The DNA for the CDR3 is TGTGCCAGCAGTCCCCAGGGAGGGAAACAGCCCCAGCATTTT. This translates into CASSPQGGKQPQHF. V is TRBV6-2 or TRBV6-3 and J is TRBJ1-5, with TRBD1 as a possible D gene (5 bases). This CDR3 is 14 amino acids long. V was shortened by 5 bases and J by 7 bases, with 15 bases between the two germline ends. Looked up from germline, CDR1 is MNHEY and CDR2 is SVGEGT.